This T cell receptor (beta chain) was retrieved from a study of cytomegalovirus exposure and HLA in healthy donors. The primer mix had 60 Vbeta and 13 Jbeta primers. TCRdb's copy holds only in-frame clones and misses some; the assay was immunoSEQ multiplex PCR. The sample contains 140,000 or so clones, 65% to 90% of which appear only once. On this clone: Its antigen is as yet unknown.

Broader study findings: It was likely that a cluster of highly shared sequence variants was a sequencing artifact. Analyses of presence/absence relied on an assumption of roughly uniform sequencing depth across donors. Later, an analysis found that common viral pathogens appeared to be linked with several of the most significant clusters. Upon later analysis, TCR association rates were observed to vary by HLA locus, being highest for DRB1 and lowest for HLA-C.

Germline trimming cut 4 bases from V and 7 bases from J; bases unmatched to any gene: 11. Germline CDR1 SGHNT, CDR2 YYREEE (reference sequence). CDR3 length: 15 residues. What was sequenced was PBMCs. The TCR was taken from a woman in her 30s in good health and CMV-seronegative. V gene TRBV5-4 combines with J gene TRBJ2-1; 7 bases line up with TRBD2. DNA of the CDR3: TGTGCCAGCAGCGGGGGGGGAGTACCTCCGAATGAGCAGTTCTTC. This codes for CASSGGGVPPNEQFF.